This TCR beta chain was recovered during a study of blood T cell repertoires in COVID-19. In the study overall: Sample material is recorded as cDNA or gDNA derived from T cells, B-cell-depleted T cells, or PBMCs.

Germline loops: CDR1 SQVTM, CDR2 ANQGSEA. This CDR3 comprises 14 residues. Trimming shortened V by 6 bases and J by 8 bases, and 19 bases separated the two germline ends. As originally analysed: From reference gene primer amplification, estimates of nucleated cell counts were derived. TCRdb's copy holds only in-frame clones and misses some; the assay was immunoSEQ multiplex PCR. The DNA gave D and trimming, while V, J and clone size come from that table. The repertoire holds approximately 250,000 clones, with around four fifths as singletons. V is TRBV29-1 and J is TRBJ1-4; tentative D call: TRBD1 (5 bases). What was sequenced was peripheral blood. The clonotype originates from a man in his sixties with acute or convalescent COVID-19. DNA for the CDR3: TGCAGCGTAAACGGGGGGGAAGCTGGCGAAAAACTGTTTTTT. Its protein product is CSVNGGEAGEKLFF.